This T cell receptor beta chain was sequenced in a study of T cells in localized non-small cell lung cancer. Repertoires were generated with immunoSEQ multiplex PCR, while TCRdb's copy carries only in-frame clones and drops some. The data hold some 1,600 clones, with 20% to 25% observed a single time. General study points: Of the tissues analyzed, uninvolved adjacent lung showed maximal T cell clonality, greater than tumor.

In its sample, this clone was seen a few times. Its specificity is unknown. Sequenced material: lung tumor tissue, taken before any cancer treatment. The receptor was isolated from a man aged 35-75 years with stage III squamous cell lung carcinoma.

The CDR3 sequence: CASSLASYEQYF. The CDR3 DNA follows: TGTGCCAGCAGCTTAGCCTCCTACGAGCAGTACTTC. The chain combines TRBV9 with TRBJ2-7; D gene uncertain. Germline loops: CDR1 SGDLS, CDR2 YYNGEE. There are 12 residues in the CDR3. V lost 4 bases, J lost 0 bases, and 5 bases lay in between.